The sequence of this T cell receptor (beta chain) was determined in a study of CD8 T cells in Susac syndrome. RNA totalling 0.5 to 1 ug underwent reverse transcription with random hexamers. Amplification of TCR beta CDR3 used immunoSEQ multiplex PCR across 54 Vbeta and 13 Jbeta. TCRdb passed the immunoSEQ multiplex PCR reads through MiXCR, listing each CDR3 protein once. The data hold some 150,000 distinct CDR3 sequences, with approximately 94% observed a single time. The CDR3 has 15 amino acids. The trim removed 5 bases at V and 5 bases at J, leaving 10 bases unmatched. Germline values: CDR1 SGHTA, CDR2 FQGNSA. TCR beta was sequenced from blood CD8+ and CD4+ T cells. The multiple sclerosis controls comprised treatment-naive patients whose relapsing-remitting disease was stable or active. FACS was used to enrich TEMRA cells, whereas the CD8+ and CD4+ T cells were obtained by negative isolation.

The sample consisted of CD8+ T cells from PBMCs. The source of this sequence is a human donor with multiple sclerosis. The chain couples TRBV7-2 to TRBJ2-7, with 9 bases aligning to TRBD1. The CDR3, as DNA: TGTGCCAGCAGCAAGCCCGGGACAGGGCCGGACGAGCAGTACTTC. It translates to CASSKPGTGPDEQYF.